This is a list of T cell receptor beta chains from one sample in a study of blood T cell repertoires in COVID-19. Produced via immunoSEQ multiplex PCR; TCRdb's table is partial and in-frame only. The sample lists 170,000 or so clones, approximately 90% occurring once. The specimen sequenced was peripheral blood. These receptors originate from a young woman who had recovered from COVID-19. Each CDR3 is given with its conserved first and last residue. The size entry is marked missing in some rows and otherwise reads once, few, many or a size class.

v_gene: TRBV4-3; abundance: NA; CDR3aa: CASSQYRGSEQFF
v_gene: TRBV4-3; abundance: NA; CDR3aa: CASSQDRDTLGDEKLFF
v_gene: TRBV9; abundance: NA; CDR3aa: CASSARGGYTF
v_gene: TRBV20-1; abundance: NA; CDR3aa: CSATNREEAFF
v_gene: TRBV7-9; abundance: NA; CDR3aa: CASSQPRQGLTYNEQFF
v_gene: TRBV3-1/TRBV3-2; abundance: NA; CDR3aa: CASSQGGSGGNTIYF
v_gene: TRBV7-9; abundance: NA; CDR3aa: CASSLRGNEKLFF
v_gene: TRBV7-3; abundance: NA; CDR3aa: CASSLSHGELFF
v_gene: TRBV6-5; abundance: NA; CDR3aa: CASSLQGNHSPLHF
v_gene: TRBV7-2; abundance: NA; CDR3aa: CASSLAGGGTEAFF
v_gene: TRBV2; abundance: few; CDR3aa: CATIPSDSNNEQFF
v_gene: TRBV12-3/TRBV12-4; abundance: NA; CDR3aa: CASSATGGQPQHF
v_gene: TRBV27; abundance: NA; CDR3aa: CASSYMSGTSNEQFF
v_gene: TRBV6-2/TRBV6-3; abundance: NA; CDR3aa: CASSLLGDWNTEAFF
v_gene: TRBV15; abundance: NA; CDR3aa: CATSIDRGLHEQYF
v_gene: TRBV3-1/TRBV3-2; abundance: NA; CDR3aa: CASSQGGIYSGNTIYF
v_gene: TRBV9; abundance: NA; CDR3aa: CASSVSGKKGDTQYF
v_gene: TRBV2; abundance: NA; CDR3aa: CASSEASQGNGYTF
v_gene: TRBV6-5; abundance: NA; CDR3aa: CASIQRGPSTDTQYF
v_gene: TRBV5-1; abundance: NA; CDR3aa: CASSSWTSGSTDTQYF
v_gene: TRBV12-5; abundance: NA; CDR3aa: CASGLVINRDSNTGELFF
v_gene: TRBV4-1; abundance: NA; CDR3aa: CASRGTGGWMNTEAFF